This TCR beta chain was captured by sequencing in a study of T-cell reconstitution after alpha-beta-depleted transplantation in children. The library targeted TCRbeta and was prepared with unique molecular identifiers. TCRdb itself ran the PCR reads through MiXCR, one entry per CDR3 protein. Among approximately 390,000 distinct CDR3 sequences listed, 11% were seen once. V shed 5 bases and J 5 bases; nucleotides not matched to a gene: 7. The germline V gene encodes CDR1 DFQATT and CDR2 SNEGSKA (reference sequence). This CDR3 contains 14 residues. This clonotype was seen more than once but under ten times.

The chain links TRBV20-1 to TRBJ1-4; 8 bases are shared with TRBD1. The TCR comes from a human donor who donated a stem cell graft to a child with acute myeloid leukemia. The source material was PBMCs from the stem cell graft donor, sampled from the stem cell graft. CDR3 DNA: TGCAGTGCTCCGAGGACAGGGAGGAATGAAAAACTGTTTTTT. Amino acids: CSAPRTGRNEKLFF.